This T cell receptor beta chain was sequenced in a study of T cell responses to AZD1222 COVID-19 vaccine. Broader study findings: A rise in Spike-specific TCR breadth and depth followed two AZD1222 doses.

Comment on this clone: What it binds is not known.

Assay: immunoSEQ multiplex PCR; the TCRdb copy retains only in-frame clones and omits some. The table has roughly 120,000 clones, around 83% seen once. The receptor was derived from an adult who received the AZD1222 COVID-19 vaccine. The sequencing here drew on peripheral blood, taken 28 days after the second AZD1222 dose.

This CDR3 is CAWSAGRSYEQYF. The CDR3 DNA follows: TGTGCCTGGAGTGCAGGGAGAAGCTACGAGCAGTACTTC. This chain connects TRBV30 to TRBJ2-7; D assignment may be TRBD1 or TRBD2 (5 bases each). The germline V gene has CDR1 GTSNPN and CDR2 SVGIG (reference sequence). V was clipped by 1 base and J by 3 bases, with 10 bases between them. There are 13 residues in the CDR3.